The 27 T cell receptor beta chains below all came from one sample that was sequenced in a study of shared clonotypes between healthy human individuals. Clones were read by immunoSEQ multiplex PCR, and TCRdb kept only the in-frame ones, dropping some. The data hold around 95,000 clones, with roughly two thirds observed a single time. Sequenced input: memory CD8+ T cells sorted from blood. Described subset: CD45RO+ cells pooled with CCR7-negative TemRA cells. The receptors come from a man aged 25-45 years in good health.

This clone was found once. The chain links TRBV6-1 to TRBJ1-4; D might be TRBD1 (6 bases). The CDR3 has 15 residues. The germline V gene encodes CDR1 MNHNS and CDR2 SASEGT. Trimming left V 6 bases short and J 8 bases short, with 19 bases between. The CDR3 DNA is TGTGCCAGCAGGTCTGGGGGGGGCTACGTCGAAAAACTGTTTTTT. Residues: CASRSGGGYVEKLFF.

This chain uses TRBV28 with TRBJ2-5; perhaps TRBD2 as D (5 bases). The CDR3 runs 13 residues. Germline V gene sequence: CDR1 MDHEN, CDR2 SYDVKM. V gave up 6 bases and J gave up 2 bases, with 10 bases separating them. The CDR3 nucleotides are TGTGCCAGCAGATATTCGGGACAAGAGACCCAGTACTTC. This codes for CASRYSGQETQYF.

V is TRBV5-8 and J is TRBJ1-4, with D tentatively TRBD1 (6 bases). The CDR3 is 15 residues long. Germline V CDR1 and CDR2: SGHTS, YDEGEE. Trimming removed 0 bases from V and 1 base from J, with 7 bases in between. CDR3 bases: TGTGCCAGCAGCTTGGGGGGGCGAACTAATGAAAAACTGTTTTTT. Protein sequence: CASSLGGRTNEKLFF.

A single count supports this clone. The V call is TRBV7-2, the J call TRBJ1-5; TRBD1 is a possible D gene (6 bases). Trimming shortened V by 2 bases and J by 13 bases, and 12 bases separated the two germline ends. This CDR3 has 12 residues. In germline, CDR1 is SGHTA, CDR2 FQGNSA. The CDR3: CASSLMGAEQHF. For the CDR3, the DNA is TGTGCCAGCAGCTTAATGGGGGCTGAGCAGCATTTT.

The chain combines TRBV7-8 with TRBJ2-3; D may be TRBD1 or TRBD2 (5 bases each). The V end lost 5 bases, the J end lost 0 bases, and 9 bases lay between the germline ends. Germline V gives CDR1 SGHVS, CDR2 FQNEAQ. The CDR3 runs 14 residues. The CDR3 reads CASSRRDSTDTQYF. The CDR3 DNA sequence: TGTGCCAGCAGCCGACGGGACAGCACAGATACGCAGTATTTT.

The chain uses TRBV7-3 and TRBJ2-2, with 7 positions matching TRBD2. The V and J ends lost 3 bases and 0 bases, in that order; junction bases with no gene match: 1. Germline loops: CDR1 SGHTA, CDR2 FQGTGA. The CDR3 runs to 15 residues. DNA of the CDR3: TGTGCCAGCAGCTTTACTAGCGCGAACACCGGGGAGCTGTTTTTT. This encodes CASSFTSANTGELFF.

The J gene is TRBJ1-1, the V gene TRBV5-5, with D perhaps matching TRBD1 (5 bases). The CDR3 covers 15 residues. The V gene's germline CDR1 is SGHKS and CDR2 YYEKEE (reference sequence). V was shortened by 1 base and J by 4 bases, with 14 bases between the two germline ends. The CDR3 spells CASSLINRIVTEAFF. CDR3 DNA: TGTGCCAGCAGCTTGATAAACAGGATCGTCACTGAAGCTTTCTTT.

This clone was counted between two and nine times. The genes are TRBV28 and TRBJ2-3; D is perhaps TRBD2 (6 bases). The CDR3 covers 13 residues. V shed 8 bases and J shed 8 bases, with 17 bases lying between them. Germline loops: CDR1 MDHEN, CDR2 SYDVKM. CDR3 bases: TGTGCCAGCCTGCGGGACGCCGGCGCTACGCAGTATTTT. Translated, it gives CASLRDAGATQYF. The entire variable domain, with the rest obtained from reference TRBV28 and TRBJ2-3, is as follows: DVKVTQSSRYLVKRTGEKVFLECVQDMDHENMFWYRQDPGLGLRLIYFSYDVKMKEKGDIPEGYSVSREKKERFSLILESASTNQTSMYLCASLRDAGATQYFGPGTRLTVL.

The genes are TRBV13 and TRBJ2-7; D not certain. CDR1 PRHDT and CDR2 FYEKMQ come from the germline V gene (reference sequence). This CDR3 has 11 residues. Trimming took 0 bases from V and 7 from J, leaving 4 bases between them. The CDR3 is CASSLGGEQYF. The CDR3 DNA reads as TGTGCCAGCAGCTTAGGGGGGGAGCAGTACTTC.

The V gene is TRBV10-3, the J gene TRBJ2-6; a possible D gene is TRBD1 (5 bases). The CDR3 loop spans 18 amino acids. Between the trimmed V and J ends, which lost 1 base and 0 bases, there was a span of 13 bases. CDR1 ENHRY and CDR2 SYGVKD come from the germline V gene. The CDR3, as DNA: TGTGCCATCAGTGAGTTGGCAGGGTCTGACTCTGGGGCCAACGTCCTGACTTTC. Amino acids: CAISELAGSDSGANVLTF.

The CDR3 DNA reads as TGTGCCAGCAGTCCACGGGCGACAGCTGAGCAGTTCTTC. It is translated as CASSPRATAEQFF. V is TRBV7-6 and J is TRBJ2-1; D possibly corresponds to TRBD1 (5 bases). Trimming removed 6 bases at V and 9 bases at J, with 15 bases between. This CDR3 region has 13 residues. Per germline, CDR1 SGHVS and CDR2 FNYEAQ.

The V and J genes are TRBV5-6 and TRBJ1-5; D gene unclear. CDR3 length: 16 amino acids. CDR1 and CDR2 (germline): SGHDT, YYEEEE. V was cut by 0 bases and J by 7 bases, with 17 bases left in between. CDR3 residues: CASSLGSRLREQPQHF. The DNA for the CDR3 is TGTGCCAGCAGCTTGGGGTCCCGGCTGCGGGAACAGCCCCAGCATTTT.

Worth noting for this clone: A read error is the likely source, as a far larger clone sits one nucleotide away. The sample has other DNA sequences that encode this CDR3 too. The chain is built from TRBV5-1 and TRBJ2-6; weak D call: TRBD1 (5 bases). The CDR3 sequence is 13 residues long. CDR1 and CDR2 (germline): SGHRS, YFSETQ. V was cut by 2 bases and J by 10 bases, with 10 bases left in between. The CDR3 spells CASSLEDTNVLTF. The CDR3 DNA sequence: TGCGCCAGCAGCTTAGAGGACACGAACGTCCTGACTTTC.

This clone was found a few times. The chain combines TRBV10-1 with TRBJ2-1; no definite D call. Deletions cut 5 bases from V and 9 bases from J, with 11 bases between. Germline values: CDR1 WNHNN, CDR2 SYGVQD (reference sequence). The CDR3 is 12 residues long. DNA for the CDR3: TGCGCCAGCAGTAACCCCCAGACTGAGCAGTTCTTC. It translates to CASSNPQTEQFF.

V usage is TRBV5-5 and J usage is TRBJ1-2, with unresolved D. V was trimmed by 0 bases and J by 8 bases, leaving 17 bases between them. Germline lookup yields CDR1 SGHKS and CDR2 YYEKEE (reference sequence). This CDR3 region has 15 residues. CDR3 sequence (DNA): TGTGCCAGCAGCTTGGGCACGGGGTTCGCTTTCGGCTACACCTTC. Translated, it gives CASSLGTGFAFGYTF.

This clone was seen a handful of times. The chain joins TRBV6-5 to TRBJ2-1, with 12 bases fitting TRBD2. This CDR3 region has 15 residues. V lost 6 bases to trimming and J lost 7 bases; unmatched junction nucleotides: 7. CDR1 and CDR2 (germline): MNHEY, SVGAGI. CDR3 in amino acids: CASSLSTSGSNEQFF. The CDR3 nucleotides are TGTGCCAGCAGCCTATCGACTAGCGGGAGTAATGAGCAGTTCTTC.

CDR3 protein: CSVEGESSYNEQFF. The CDR3 DNA is TGCAGCGTTGAAGGGGAGAGCTCCTACAATGAGCAGTTCTTC. The chain recombines TRBV29-1 with TRBJ2-1; D is perhaps TRBD2 (5 bases). The CDR3 length is 14 residues. The germline V gene encodes CDR1 SQVTM and CDR2 ANQGSEA. V was shortened by 1 base and J by 0 bases, with 7 bases between the two germline ends.

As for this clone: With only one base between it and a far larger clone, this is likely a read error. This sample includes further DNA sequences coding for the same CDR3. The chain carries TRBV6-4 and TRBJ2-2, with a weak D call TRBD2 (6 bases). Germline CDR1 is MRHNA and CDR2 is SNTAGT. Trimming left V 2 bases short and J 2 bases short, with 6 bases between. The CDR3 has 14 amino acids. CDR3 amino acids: CASSDGTNTGELFF. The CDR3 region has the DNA TGTGCCAGCAGTGACGGGACTAACACCGGGGAGCTGTTTTTT.

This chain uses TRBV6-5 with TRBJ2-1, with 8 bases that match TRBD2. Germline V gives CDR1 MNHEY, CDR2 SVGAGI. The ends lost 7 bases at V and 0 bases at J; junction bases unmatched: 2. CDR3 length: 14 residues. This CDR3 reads CASKSGSSYNEQFF. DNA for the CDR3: TGTGCCAGCAAAAGCGGGAGCTCCTACAATGAGCAGTTCTTC.

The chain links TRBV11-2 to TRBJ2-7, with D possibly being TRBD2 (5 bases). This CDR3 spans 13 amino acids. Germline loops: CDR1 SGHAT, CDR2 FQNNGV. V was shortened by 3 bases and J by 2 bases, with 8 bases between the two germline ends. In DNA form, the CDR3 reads TGTGCCAGCAGCTTCGGGGTCACCTACGAGCAGTACTTC. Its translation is CASSFGVTYEQYF. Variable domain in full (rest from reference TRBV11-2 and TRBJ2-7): EAGVAQSPRYKIIEKRQSVAFWCNPISGHATLYWYQQILGQGPKLLIQFQNNGVVDDSQLPKDRFSAERLKGVDSTLKIQPAKLEDSAVYLCASSFGVTYEQYFGPGTRLTVT.

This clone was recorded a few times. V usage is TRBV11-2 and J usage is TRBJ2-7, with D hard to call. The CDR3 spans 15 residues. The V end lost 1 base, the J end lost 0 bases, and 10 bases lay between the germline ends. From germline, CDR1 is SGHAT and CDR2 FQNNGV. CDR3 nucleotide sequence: TGTGCCAGCAGCTTAGGGTACGAGATCTCCTACGAGCAGTACTTC. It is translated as CASSLGYEISYEQYF.

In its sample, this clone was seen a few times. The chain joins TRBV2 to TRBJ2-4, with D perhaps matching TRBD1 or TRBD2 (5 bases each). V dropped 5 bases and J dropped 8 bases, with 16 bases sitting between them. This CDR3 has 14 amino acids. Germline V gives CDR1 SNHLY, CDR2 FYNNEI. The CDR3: CASSWQPGADIQYF. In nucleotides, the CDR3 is TGTGCCAGCAGTTGGCAGCCCGGGGCGGACATTCAGTACTTC.

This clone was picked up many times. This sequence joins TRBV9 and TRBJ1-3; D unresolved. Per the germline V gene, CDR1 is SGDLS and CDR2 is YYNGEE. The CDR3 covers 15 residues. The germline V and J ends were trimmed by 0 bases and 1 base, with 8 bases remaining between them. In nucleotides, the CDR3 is TGTGCCAGCAGCGTAGAGTCGGGGTCTGGAAACACCATATATTTT. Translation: CASSVESGSGNTIYF. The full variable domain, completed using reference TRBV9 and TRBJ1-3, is DSGVTQTPKHLITATGQRVTLRCSPRSGDLSVYWYQQSLDQGLQFLIQYYNGEERAKGNILERFSAQQFPDLHSELNLSSLELGDSALYFCASSVESGSGNTIYFGEGSWLTVV.

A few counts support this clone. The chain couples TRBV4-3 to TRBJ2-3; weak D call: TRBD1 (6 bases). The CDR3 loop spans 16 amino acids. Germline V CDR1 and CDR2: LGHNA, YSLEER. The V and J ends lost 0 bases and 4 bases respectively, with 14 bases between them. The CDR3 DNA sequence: TGCGCCAGCAGCCAAGACCACGGGGCAGGGGCAGATACGCAGTATTTT. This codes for CASSQDHGAGADTQYF.

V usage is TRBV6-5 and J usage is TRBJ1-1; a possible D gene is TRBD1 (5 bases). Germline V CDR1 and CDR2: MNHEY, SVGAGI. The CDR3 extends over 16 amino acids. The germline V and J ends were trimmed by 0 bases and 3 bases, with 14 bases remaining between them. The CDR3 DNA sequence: TGTGCCAGCAGTTACTCAGGCGGGGCGGGGTACACTGAAGCTTTCTTT. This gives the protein CASSYSGGAGYTEAFF.

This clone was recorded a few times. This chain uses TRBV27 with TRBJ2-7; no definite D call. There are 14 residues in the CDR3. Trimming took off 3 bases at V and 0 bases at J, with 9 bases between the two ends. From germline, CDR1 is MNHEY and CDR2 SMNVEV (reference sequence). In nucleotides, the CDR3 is TGTGCCAGCAGTTTTACTTCCAGCTCCTACGAGCAGTACTTC. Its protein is CASSFTSSSYEQYF.

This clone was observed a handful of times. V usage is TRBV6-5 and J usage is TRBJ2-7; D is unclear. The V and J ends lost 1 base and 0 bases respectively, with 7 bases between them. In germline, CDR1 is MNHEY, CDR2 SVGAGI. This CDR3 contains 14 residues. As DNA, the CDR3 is TGTGCCAGCAGTTACTACCAGAGCTCCTACGAGCAGTACTTC. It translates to CASSYYQSSYEQYF.